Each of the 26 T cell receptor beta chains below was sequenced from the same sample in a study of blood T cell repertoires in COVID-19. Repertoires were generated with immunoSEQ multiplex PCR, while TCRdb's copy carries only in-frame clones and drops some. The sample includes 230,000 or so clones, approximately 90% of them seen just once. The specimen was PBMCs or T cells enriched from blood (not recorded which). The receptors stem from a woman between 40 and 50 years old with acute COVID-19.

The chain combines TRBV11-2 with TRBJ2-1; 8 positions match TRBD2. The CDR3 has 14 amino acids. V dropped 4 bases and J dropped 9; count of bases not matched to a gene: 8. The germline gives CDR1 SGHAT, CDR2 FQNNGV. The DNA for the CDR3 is TGTGCCAGCAGCTCCGGGACTAGTCTTTCTGAGCAGTTCTTC. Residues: CASSSGTSLSEQFF.

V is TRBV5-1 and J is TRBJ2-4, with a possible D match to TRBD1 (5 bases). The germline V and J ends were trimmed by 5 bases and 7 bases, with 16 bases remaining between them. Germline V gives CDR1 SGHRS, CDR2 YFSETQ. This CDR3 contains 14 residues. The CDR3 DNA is TGCGCCAGCAGTTCTTCAACAGGCGAGAACATTCAGTACTTC. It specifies CASSSSTGENIQYF.

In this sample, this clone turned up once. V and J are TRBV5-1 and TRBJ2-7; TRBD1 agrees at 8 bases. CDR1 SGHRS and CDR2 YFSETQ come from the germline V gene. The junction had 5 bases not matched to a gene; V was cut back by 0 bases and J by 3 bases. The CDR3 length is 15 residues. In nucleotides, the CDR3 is TGCGCCAGCAGCTTGGAGACAGGGGCCCACTACGAGCAGTACTTC. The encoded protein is CASSLETGAHYEQYF.

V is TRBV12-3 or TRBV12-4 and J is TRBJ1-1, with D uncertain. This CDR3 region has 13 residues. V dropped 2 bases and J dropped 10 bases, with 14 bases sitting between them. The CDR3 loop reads CASSLNVRSLAFF. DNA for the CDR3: TGTGCCAGCAGTTTAAACGTCCGGTCGCTAGCTTTCTTT.

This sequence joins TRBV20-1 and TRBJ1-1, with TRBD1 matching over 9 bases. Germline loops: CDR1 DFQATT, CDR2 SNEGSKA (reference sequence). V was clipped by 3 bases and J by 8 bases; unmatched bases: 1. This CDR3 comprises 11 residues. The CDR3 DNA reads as TGCAGTGCTAGGGGACAGGGAGAAGCTTTCTTT. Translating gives CSARGQGEAFF.

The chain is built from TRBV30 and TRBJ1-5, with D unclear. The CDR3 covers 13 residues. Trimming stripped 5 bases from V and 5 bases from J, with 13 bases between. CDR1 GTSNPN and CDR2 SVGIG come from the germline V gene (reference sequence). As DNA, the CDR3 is TGTGCCTGGGCGGGAGGACTCGATCAGCCCCAGCATTTT. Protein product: CAWAGGLDQPQHF.

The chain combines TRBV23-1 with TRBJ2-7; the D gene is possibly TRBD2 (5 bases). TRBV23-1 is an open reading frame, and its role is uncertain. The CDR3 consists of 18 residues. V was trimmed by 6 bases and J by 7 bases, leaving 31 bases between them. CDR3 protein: CASRSGIHSGHYRGEQYV. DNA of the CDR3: TGCGCCAGCAGAAGCGGCATCCACTCCGGGCACTACCGAGGGGAGCAGTACGTC.

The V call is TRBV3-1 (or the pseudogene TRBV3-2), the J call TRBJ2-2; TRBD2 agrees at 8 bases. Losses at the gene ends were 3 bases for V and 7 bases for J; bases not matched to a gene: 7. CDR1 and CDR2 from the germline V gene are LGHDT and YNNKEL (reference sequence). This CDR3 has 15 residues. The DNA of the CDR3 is TGTGCCAGCAGCCAGTCAGTAGCGGGGTTCGGGGAGCTGTTTTTT. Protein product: CASSQSVAGFGELFF.

The CDR3 DNA reads as TGCGCCAGCAGCCAAGATAATCCAACAGGGAACTATGGCTACACCTTC. Its protein product is CASSQDNPTGNYGYTF. The genes are TRBV4-1 and TRBJ1-2, with a tentative D call TRBD1 (6 bases). Trimming removed 0 bases from V and 2 bases from J, with 13 bases in between. Germline-derived CDR1 and CDR2 are MGHRA and YSYEKL. The CDR3 length is 16 residues.

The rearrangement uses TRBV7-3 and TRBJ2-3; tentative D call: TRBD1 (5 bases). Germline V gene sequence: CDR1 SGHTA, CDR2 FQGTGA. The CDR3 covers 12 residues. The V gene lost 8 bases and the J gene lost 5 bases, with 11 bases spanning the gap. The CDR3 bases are TGTGCCAGCGGGCAGGGTTTAGATACGCAGTATTTT. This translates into CASGQGLDTQYF. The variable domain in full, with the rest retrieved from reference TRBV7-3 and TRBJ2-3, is GAGVSQTPSNKVTEKGKYVELRCDPISGHTALYWYRQSLGQGPEFLIYFQGTGAADDSGLPNDRFFAVRPEGSVSTLKIQRTERGDSAVYLCASGQGLDTQYFGPGTRLTVL.

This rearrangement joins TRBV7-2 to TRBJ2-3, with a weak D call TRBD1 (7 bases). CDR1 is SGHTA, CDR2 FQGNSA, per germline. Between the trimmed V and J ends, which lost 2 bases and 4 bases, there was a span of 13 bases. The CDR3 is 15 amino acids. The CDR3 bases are TGTGCCAGCAGCTTACGACAGGGACTTGCAGATACGCAGTATTTT. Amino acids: CASSLRQGLADTQYF.

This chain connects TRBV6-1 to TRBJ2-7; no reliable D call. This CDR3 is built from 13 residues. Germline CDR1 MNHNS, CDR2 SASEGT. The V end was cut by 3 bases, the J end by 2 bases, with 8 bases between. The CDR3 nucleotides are TGTGCCAGCAGTGATAACAGACCCTACGAGCAGTACTTC. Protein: CASSDNRPYEQYF.

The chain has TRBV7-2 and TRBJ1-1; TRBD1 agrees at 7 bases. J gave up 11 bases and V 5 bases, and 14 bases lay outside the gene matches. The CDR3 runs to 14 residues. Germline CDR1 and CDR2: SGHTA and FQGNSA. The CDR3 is CASSHYRGRRQAFF. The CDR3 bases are TGTGCCAGCAGCCACTACAGGGGAAGACGTCAGGCTTTCTTT.

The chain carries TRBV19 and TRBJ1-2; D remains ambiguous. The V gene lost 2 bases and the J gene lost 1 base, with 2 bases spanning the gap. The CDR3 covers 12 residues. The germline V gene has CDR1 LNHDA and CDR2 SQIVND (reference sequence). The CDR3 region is CASSIYNYGYTF. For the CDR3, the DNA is TGTGCCAGTAGTATATATAACTATGGCTACACCTTC.

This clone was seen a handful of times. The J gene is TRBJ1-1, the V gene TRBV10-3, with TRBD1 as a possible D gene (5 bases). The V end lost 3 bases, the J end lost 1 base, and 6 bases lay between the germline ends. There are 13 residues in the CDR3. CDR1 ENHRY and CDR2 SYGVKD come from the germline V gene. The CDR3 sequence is CAISDRANTEAFF. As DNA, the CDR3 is TGTGCCATCAGTGACAGGGCGAACACTGAAGCTTTCTTT.

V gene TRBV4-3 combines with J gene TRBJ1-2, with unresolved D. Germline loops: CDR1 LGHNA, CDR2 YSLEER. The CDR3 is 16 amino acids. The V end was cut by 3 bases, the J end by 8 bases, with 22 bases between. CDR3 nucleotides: TGCGCCAGCAGCCACCGTTCGAGAGAACAGAGGGAGGGCTACACCTTC. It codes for CASSHRSREQREGYTF.

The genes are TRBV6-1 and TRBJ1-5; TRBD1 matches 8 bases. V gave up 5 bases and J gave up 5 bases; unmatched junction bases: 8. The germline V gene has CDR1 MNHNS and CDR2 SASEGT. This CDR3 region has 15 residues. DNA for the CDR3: TGTGCCAGCAGTTCGACAGGGGATTGGGATCAGCCCCAGCATTTT. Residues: CASSSTGDWDQPQHF.

The CDR3 loop reads CASRRQGAGTEAFF. The CDR3, as DNA: TGTGCCAGCAGACGACAGGGGGCAGGGACTGAAGCTTTCTTT. The genes are TRBV6-5 and TRBJ1-1, with 10 bases that match TRBD1. V trimming: 6 bases; J trimming: 5 bases; junction bases outside the gene matches: 6. The CDR3 sequence is 14 residues long. Germline-derived CDR1 and CDR2 are MNHEY and SVGAGI.

The CDR3 spells CASSYKSQGIVPPQHF. The CDR3 DNA follows: TGTGCCAGCAGTTACAAAAGCCAGGGAATCGTTCCGCCCCAGCATTTT. The chain links TRBV28 to TRBJ1-5, with D possibly being TRBD1 (5 bases). The CDR3 contains 16 residues. V was pared by 4 bases and J by 9 bases, with 22 bases between. Per the germline V gene, CDR1 is MDHEN and CDR2 is SYDVKM.

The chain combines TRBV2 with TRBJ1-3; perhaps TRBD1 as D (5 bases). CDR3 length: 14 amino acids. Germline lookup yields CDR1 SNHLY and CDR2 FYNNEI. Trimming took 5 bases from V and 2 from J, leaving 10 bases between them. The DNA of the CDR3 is TGTGCCAGCAGTCCGGGGGGGGCTGGAAACACCATATATTTT. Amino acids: CASSPGGAGNTIYF.

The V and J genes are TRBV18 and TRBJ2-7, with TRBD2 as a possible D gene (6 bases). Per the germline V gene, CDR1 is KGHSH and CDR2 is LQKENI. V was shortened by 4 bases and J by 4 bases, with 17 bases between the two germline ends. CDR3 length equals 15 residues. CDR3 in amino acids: CASSLVRTNRYEQYV. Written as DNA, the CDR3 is TGTGCCAGCTCACTGGTACGGACTAATAGATACGAGCAGTACGTC.

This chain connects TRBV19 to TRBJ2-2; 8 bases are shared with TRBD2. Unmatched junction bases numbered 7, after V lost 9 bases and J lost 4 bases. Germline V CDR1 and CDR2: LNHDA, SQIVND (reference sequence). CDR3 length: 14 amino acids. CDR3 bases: TGTGCCAGCGGGAGGGGGGGAAGCACCGGGGAGCTGTTTTTT. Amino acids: CASGRGGSTGELFF.

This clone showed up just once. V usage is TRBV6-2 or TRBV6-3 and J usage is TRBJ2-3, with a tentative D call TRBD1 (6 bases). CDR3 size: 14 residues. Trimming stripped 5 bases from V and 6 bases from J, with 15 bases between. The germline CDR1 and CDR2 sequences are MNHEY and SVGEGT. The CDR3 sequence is CASSPRGQWDTQYF. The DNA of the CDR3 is TGTGCCAGCAGTCCCAGGGGTCAATGGGATACGCAGTATTTT.

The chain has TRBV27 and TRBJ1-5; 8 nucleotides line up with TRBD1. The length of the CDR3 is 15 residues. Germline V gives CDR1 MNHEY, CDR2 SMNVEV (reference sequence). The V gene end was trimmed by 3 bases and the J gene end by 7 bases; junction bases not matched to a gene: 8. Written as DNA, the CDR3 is TGTGCCAGCAGTTTGTACGGACAGGGCGGACAGCCCCAGCATTTT. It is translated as CASSLYGQGGQPQHF.

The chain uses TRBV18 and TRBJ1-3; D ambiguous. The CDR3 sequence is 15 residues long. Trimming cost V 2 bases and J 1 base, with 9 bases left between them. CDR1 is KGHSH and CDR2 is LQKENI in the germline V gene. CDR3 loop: CASSPNRNSGNTIYF. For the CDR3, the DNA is TGTGCCAGCTCACCAAACAGAAATTCTGGAAACACCATATATTTT.

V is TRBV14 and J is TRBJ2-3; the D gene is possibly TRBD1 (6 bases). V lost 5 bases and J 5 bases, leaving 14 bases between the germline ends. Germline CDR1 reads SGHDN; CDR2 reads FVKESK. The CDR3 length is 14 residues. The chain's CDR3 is CASSSWTVKDTQYF. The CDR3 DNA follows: TGTGCCAGCAGCAGTTGGACAGTCAAAGATACGCAGTATTTT. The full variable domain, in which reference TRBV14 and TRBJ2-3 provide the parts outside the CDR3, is EAGVTQFPSHSVIEKGQTVTLRCDPISGHDNLYWYRRVMGKEIKFLLHFVKESKQDESGMPNNRFLAERTGGTYSTLKVQPAELEDSGVYFCASSSWTVKDTQYFGPGTRLTVL.